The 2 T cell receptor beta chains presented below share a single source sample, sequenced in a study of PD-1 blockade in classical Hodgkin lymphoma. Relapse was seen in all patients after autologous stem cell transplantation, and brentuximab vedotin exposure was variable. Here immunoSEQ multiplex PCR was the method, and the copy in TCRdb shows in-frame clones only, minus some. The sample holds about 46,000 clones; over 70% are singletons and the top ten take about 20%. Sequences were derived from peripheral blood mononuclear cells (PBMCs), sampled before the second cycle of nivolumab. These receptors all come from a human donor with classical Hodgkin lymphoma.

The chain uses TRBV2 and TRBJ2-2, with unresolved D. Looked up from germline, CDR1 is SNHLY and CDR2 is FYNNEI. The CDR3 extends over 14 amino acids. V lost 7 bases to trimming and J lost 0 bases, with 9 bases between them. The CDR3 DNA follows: TGTGCCAGCAAAGGGCCTACGAACACCGGGGAGCTGTTTTTT. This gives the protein CASKGPTNTGELFF.

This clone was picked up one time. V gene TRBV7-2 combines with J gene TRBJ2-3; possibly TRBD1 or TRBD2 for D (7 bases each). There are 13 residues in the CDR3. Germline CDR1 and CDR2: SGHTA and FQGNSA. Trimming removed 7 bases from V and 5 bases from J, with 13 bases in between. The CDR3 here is CASIRGDRDTQYF. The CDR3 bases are TGTGCCAGCATCCGGGGGGACAGAGATACGCAGTATTTT.